This T cell receptor beta chain is from a study of blood T cell repertoires in COVID-19. Study-level background: Spain, Italy and the United States supplied samples that represented acute and convalescent COVID-19. PBMCs, B-cell-depleted T cells, or T cells were the source of the cDNA or gDNA that made up the material.

Germline loops: CDR1 LNHNV, CDR2 YYDKDF (reference sequence). V was clipped by 1 base and J by 6 bases, with 13 bases between them. The CDR3 extends over 14 amino acids. In the source study's methods: Reference gene primer amplification in the assay estimated nucleated cell counts. Profiled with immunoSEQ multiplex PCR; TCRdb holds only in-frame clones, not every one. From that table come the V and J calls and clone size; the DNA was used to work out D and trimming. The table lists around 190,000 clones, over 80% of them singletons. Individuals drawn from 20 to 25 US areas were about 18 to 100 years old.

The TCR originated in a young woman who had been exposed to COVID-19. The chain employs TRBV15 and TRBJ2-7; weak D call: TRBD1 (5 bases). The specimen was PBMCs or T cells enriched from blood (not recorded which). The CDR3 region is CATSRGGTDSEQYF. CDR3 DNA: TGTGCCACCAGCAGAGGGGGAACTGACAGCGAGCAGTACTTC. The variable domain in full, completed from reference TRBV15 and TRBJ2-7, reads DAMVIQNPRYQVTQFGKPVTLSCSQTLNHNVMYWYQQKSSQAPKLLFHYYDKDFNNEADTPDNFQSRRPNTSFCFLDIRSPGLGDTAMYLCATSRGGTDSEQYFGPGTRLTVT.